This is a list of T cell receptor beta chains from one sample in a study of T cell repertoires in cytomegalovirus infection. One entry per CDR3 protein, called by TCRdb with MiXCR from the reads. The data show some 600,000 distinct CDR3 sequences, approximately 24% seen once. The sequencing sample was made of CD8+ T cells from PBMCs. Source of these receptors: a human donor in good health (CMV status not recorded). Some clones in this sample may be carry-over from other donors' samples. The CDR3 runs from the conserved cysteine through the conserved F or W. The D gene is left open where the match is weak. The listing skips clone size in some rows; elsewhere it reads once, few, many or a size class.

J: TRBJ2-1
size: once
D: -
V: TRBV4-1
DNA: TGCGCCAGCAGCCAATCCCTATACAATGAGCAGTTCTTC
CDR3: CASSQSLYNEQFF

J: TRBJ1-1
size: few
D: -
V: TRBV9
DNA: TGTGCCAGCAGCGAGACGACAGGTGAAGCTTTCTTT
CDR3: CASSETTGEAFF

J: TRBJ2-5
size: -
D: -
V: TRBV4-2
DNA: TGTGCCAGCAGCCAAGATGTGTGGGACTCTGAGACCCAGTACTTC
CDR3: CASSQDVWDSETQYF

J: TRBJ2-1
size: -
D: -
V: TRBV9
DNA: TGTGCCAGCAGCGAGGGGGTGATGGGCGGGGTGGCGTTTGAGCAGTTCTTC
CDR3: CASSEGVMGGVAFEQFF

J: TRBJ2-6
size: many
D: -
V: TRBV6-1
DNA: TGTGCCAGCGAGGAGGGGTCTGGGGCCAACGTCCTGACTTTC
CDR3: CASEEGSGANVLTF

J: TRBJ2-1
size: many
D: TRBD2
V: TRBV20-1
DNA: TGCAGTGCTAGTGCCCGGGGACTAGGGACCTACAATGAGCAGTTCTTC
CDR3: CSASARGLGTYNEQFF

J: TRBJ2-1
size: many
D: -
V: TRBV14
DNA: TGTGCCAGCAGAGAGCAGGGTACGCCCTACAATGAGCAGTTCTTC
CDR3: CASREQGTPYNEQFF

J: TRBJ1-6
size: -
D: -
V: TRBV2
DNA: TGTGCCAGCAGCTCCCGGGACCCACCTTCACCCCTCCACTTT
CDR3: CASSSRDPPSPLHF

J: TRBJ1-1
size: few
D: -
V: TRBV6-1
DNA: TGTGCCAGCAGTGAATTTGCAGCCATGAACACTGAAGCTTTCTTT
CDR3: CASSEFAAMNTEAFF

J: TRBJ2-1
size: -
D: -
V: TRBV7-9
DNA: TGTGCCAGCACCCGGCTAGAGCAGTTCTTC
CDR3: CASTRLEQFF

J: TRBJ1-2
size: -
D: TRBD1
V: TRBV20-1
DNA: TGCAGTGCTAGAGCGGAAGGGACAGGGAACTATGGCTACACCTTC
CDR3: CSARAEGTGNYGYTF

J: TRBJ2-2
size: many
D: -
V: TRBV10-3
DNA: TGTGCCATCAGTGGGACAGATACCGGGGAGCTGTTTTTT
CDR3: CAISGTDTGELFF

J: TRBJ1-1
size: few
D: TRBD1
V: TRBV28
DNA: TGTGCCAGCAGTTCGGGACAGAGCTGGGTGAACACTGAAGCTTTCTTT
CDR3: CASSSGQSWVNTEAFF

J: TRBJ1-4
size: few
D: -
V: TRBV29-1
DNA: TGCAGCGCCATAGCCGGAGGGAATGAAAAACTGTTTTTT
CDR3: CSAIAGGNEKLFF

J: TRBJ2-3
size: -
D: TRBD2
V: TRBV7-8
DNA: TGTGCCAGCAGCTTGGGGGGGTTTGACACCCGGGGCGCAGATACGCAGTATTTT
CDR3: CASSLGGFDTRGADTQYF

J: TRBJ2-2
size: few
D: TRBD1
V: TRBV6-1
DNA: TGTGCCAGCAGTTTCGCCGGGACAGGGGAGACCGGGGAGCTGTTTTTT
CDR3: CASSFAGTGETGELFF

J: TRBJ2-3
size: -
D: -
V: TRBV4-3
DNA: TGCGCCAGCAGCCGAGGGGGGCAAGGAGATACGCAGTATTTT
CDR3: CASSRGGQGDTQYF